What follows are 26 T cell receptor beta chains derived from one specimen sequenced in a study of tumor-infiltrating lymphocytes in primary liver carcinoma. Both blood RNA, taken from unsorted whole blood, and germline DNA were extracted. The authors made TCR beta cDNA from approximately 490 ng total RNA with a constant-region primer. Slightly modified ARM-PCR served as the procedure for the TCR beta libraries. These libraries came from three rounds of nested multiplex PCR. TRBV1-TRBV30 forward primers paired with a C-beta reverse primer were used in the first two PCR rounds, which ran roughly 9 cycles each. One entry per CDR3 protein, called by TCRdb with MiXCR from the multiplex PCR reads. The sample holds approximately 310,000 distinct CDR3 sequences, more than 55% seen once. The sample consisted of peripheral blood. The receptors here all came from a man in his forties with primary liver carcinoma and hepatitis B virus infection.

Details on this clonotype: With a much larger clone just one base away, this may be a read error. This sequence joins TRBV12-3 or TRBV12-4 and TRBJ1-2, with D possibly matching TRBD1 (5 bases). The V gene lost 2 bases and the J gene lost 8 bases, with 15 bases spanning the gap. This CDR3 comprises 14 residues. The DNA for the CDR3 is TGTGCCAGCAGTTTATGGGGCCGAGGAGGCGGCTACACCTTC. Amino acid sequence: CASSLWGRGGGYTF.

This clonotype appeared many times. The chain uses TRBV12-5 and TRBJ2-1; unclear D gene. Germline-derived CDR1 and CDR2 are LGHNT and FRNRAP. The CDR3 is made up of 11 amino acids. V was pared by 5 bases and J by 8 bases, with 7 bases between. Here the CDR3 DNA reads TGTGCTAGTGGTCGAGAGGATGAGCAGTTCTTC. Protein sequence: CASGREDEQFF.

This clonotype was counted only a few times. A much larger clone is a single base away; this may be a read error. This chain connects TRBV6-2 or TRBV6-3 to TRBJ2-7, with 9 bases fitting TRBD1. From germline, CDR1 is MNHEY and CDR2 SVGEGT. The CDR3 extends over 15 amino acids. CDR3 sequence reads: CASRSGQGGRDEHYF. CDR3 DNA sequence: TGTGCCAGCCGATCGGGACAGGGAGGTCGGGACGAGCATTACTTC.

With respect to this clonotype: A read error may be the cause here, since a much bigger clone is one base away. This rearrangement joins TRBV11-2 to TRBJ1-1, with 9 bases identical to TRBD1. Germline lookup yields CDR1 SGHAT and CDR2 FQNNGV. This CDR3 has 16 residues. V lost 0 bases to trimming and J lost 1 base; unmatched junction nucleotides: 3. The CDR3 DNA reads as TGTGCCAGCAGCTTAGAGACAGGGGGTGGGAACACTGAAGCTTTCTTT. It yields the protein CASSLETGGGNTEAFF.

Turning to this clonotype: A much larger clone differs from this one at a single base, so this may be a read error. The chain uses TRBV6-5 and TRBJ2-1; 12 positions agree with TRBD2. The CDR3 runs to 14 residues. CDR1 MNHEY and CDR2 SVGAGI come from the germline V gene. V dropped 8 bases and J dropped 6; count of bases not matched to a gene: 5. CDR3 coding DNA: TGTGCCAGCGGGTCTAGCGGGAGGGTCAATGAGCAGTTCTTC. It yields the protein CASGSSGRVNEQFF.

This clonotype was recorded a few times. V and J are TRBV7-9 and TRBJ2-1; 10 nucleotides line up with TRBD1. Germline values: CDR1 SEHNR, CDR2 FQNEAQ (reference sequence). The CDR3 extends over 15 amino acids. Trimming removed 2 bases from V and 5 bases from J; junction bases left unmatched: 3. The CDR3 region has the DNA TGTGCCAGCAGCTTATGGGACAGGGGAGACAATGAGCAGTTCTTC. Protein product: CASSLWDRGDNEQFF.

The table lists this clonotype with a count of one. A read error may explain this, as a much larger clone is one base away. The J gene is TRBJ1-1, the V gene TRBV12-3 or TRBV12-4; D might be TRBD1 (6 bases). The CDR3 extends over 16 amino acids. CDR3 region: CASILVSLGGRTEAFF. DNA of the CDR3: TGTGCCAGCATTTTAGTATCCCTGGGGGGGCGGACTGAAGCTTTCTTT.

Concerning this clonotype: A much larger clone differs from this one at a single base, so this may be a read error. V gene TRBV6-4 combines with J gene TRBJ2-1, with D possibly TRBD2 on 5 matching bases. This CDR3 comprises 14 residues. Germline V CDR1 and CDR2: MRHNA, SNTAGT. CDR3 protein: CAGSAMSGYNEQFF. In nucleotides, the CDR3 is TGTGCCGGCAGTGCCATGAGCGGCTACAATGAGCAGTTCTTC.

The V call is TRBV11-2, the J call TRBJ2-3; the D is unclear. Trimming took 5 bases from V and 0 from J, leaving 15 bases between them. This CDR3 comprises 16 residues. Germline V gene data show CDR1 as SGHAT and CDR2 as FQNNGV. CDR3 loop: CASSPVCPASTDTQYF. In DNA, the CDR3 is TGTGCCAGCAGCCCCGTGTGCCCAGCAAGCACAGATACGCAGTATTTT. Complete variable domain (other parts from reference TRBV11-2 and TRBJ2-3): EAGVAQSPRYKIIEKRQSVAFWCNPISGHATLYWYQQILGQGPKLLIQFQNNGVVDDSQLPKDRFSAERLKGVDSTLKIQPAKLEDSAVYLCASSPVCPASTDTQYFGPGTRLTVL.

As regards this clonotype: A much larger clone differs by one base, so this may be a read error. CDR3 protein: CASRWTSGRSSYEQYF. The CDR3 DNA is TGTGCCAGCAGATGGACTAGCGGGAGGAGCTCCTACGAGCAGTACTTC. The chain is built from TRBV6-2 or TRBV6-3 and TRBJ2-7; the match to TRBD2 covers 14 bases. CDR1 is MNHEY, CDR2 SVGEGT, per germline. V was clipped by 6 bases and J by 0 bases; unmatched bases: 4. The CDR3 loop spans 16 amino acids.

Note on this clonotype: This clone may be a read error of a much larger clone one base away. The V gene is TRBV29-1, the J gene TRBJ2-7, with D possibly being TRBD1 (5 bases). Trimming removed 7 bases at V and 2 bases at J, with 15 bases between. CDR1 is SQVTM and CDR2 is ANQGSEA in the germline V gene. This CDR3 is 13 amino acids long. In DNA form, the CDR3 reads TGCAGCGCTGGACATGGGCAGACCTACGAGCAGTACTTC. Translating it yields CSAGHGQTYEQYF.

V gene TRBV5-1 combines with J gene TRBJ2-1, with no clear D. Trimming left V 0 bases short and J 5 bases short, with 6 bases between. There are 13 residues in the CDR3. The germline V gene encodes CDR1 SGHRS and CDR2 YFSETQ. CDR3: CASSLVPNNEQFF. The CDR3 nucleotides are TGCGCCAGCAGCTTGGTTCCCAACAATGAGCAGTTCTTC.

Concerning this clonotype: It may be a read error: a sequence one base away is much more abundant. The rearrangement joins TRBV6-5 to TRBJ1-2; D call uncertain. This CDR3 comprises 16 residues. Germline V CDR1 and CDR2: MNHEY, SVGAGI. The CDR3 reads CASSYSMQISNYGYNF. The CDR3 DNA reads as TGTGCCAGCAGTTACTCGATGCAGATTTCTAACTATGGCTACAACTTC.

The V gene is TRBV14, the J gene TRBJ1-1; 7 bases are a match to TRBD1. The CDR3 is made up of 15 amino acids. J gave up 7 bases and V 0 bases, and 8 bases lay outside the gene matches. Germline V gives CDR1 SGHDN, CDR2 FVKESK. The CDR3 DNA sequence: TGTGCCAGCAGCCAAGAAATGACAGGGAGAGTTGAAGCTTTCTTT. It encodes CASSQEMTGRVEAFF.

In the case of this clonotype: At one of its ends the junction is not consistent with the germline gene, which may arise from a read error. The V and J genes are TRBV29-1 and TRBJ2-2; tentatively, D is TRBD1 (6 bases). Germline lookup yields CDR1 SQVTM and CDR2 ANQGSEA. The CDR3 is made up of 15 amino acids. CDR3 sequence (DNA): TGCATCGTTGAAACACAGGGACCGAACACCGGGGAGCAGTTTTTT. Amino acid sequence: CIVETQGPNTGEQFF.

The V gene is TRBV11-3, the J gene TRBJ2-1, with 8 bases identical to TRBD2. V dropped 6 bases and J dropped 8; count of bases not matched to a gene: 12. This CDR3 spans 15 amino acids. Germline CDR1 and CDR2: SGHNT and YENEEA. In DNA, the CDR3 is TGTGCCAGCAGTTCCCGGTGTAGCGGGATGGATGAGCAGTTCTTC. Its translation: CASSSRCSGMDEQFF. The full variable domain, with the rest looked up from reference TRBV11-3 and TRBJ2-1, is EAGVVQSPRYKIIEKKQPVAFWCNPISGHNTLYWYLQNLGQGPELLIRYENEEAVDDSQLPKDRFSAERLKGVDSTLKIQPAELGDSAVYLCASSSRCSGMDEQFFGPGTRLTVL.

The chain joins TRBV2 to TRBJ2-7; D may be TRBD1 (5 bases). Germline CDR1 and CDR2: SNHLY and FYNNEI. Trimming removed 3 bases at V and 3 bases at J, with 12 bases between. There are 14 residues in the CDR3. The DNA of the CDR3 is TGTGCCAGCAGTGAGAAACAGGTTATCTACGAGCAGTACTTC. Its translation is CASSEKQVIYEQYF.

With respect to this clonotype: A much larger clonotype is one base distant, so this may be a read error. The CDR3 reads CASSQDRVNGRQDTQYF. DNA for the CDR3: TGCGCCAGCAGCCAAGATAGGGTAAACGGACGTCAAGATACGCAGTATTTT. The rearrangement uses TRBV4-3 and TRBJ2-3; D unresolved. The germline CDR1 and CDR2 sequences are LGHNA and YSLEER. The length of the CDR3 is 17 residues. V gave up 0 bases and J gave up 5 bases, with 18 bases separating them.

Comment on this clonotype: The CDR3 ends on some other residue instead of the conserved phenylalanine or tryptophan, so this is likely a read error. The chain links TRBV29-1 to TRBJ1-2; a possible D gene is TRBD1 (6 bases). The CDR3 sequence is 12 residues long. The germline V gene has CDR1 SQVTM and CDR2 ANQGSEA. Trimming took 8 bases from V and 4 from J, leaving 14 bases between them. DNA for the CDR3: TGCAGCACAAGGGACACTATCTATGGCTACACCGTT. This translates into CSTRDTIYGYTV.

In regard to this clonotype: This may be a read error: a much more frequent sequence differs by one nucleotide. The chain carries TRBV12-3 or TRBV12-4 and TRBJ2-7; D is ambiguous. This CDR3 region has 11 residues. The CDR3, as DNA: TGTGTCAGCAGTATAGCTAGCGAGCAGTACTTC. Its translation: CVSSIASEQYF.

This clonotype was observed a single time. This rearrangement joins TRBV11-2 to TRBJ2-7; D not certain. This CDR3 comprises 15 residues. Deletions cut 5 bases from V and 4 bases from J, with 18 bases between. Germline V gives CDR1 SGHAT, CDR2 FQNNGV. CDR3 nucleotides: TGTGCCAGCAGCCGTGTCGGAACGCTAAAATACGAGCAGTACTTC. Its protein is CASSRVGTLKYEQYF.

With regard to this clonotype: A much larger clone is a single base away; this may be a read error. This rearrangement joins TRBV7-8 to TRBJ2-1; D gene unclear. CDR1 SGHVS and CDR2 FQNEAQ come from the germline V gene. The length of the CDR3 is 14 residues. The CDR3 protein is CVSSPSSSYNEQFF. DNA of the CDR3: TGTGTCAGCAGCCCCTCCTCGTCCTACAATGAGCAGTTCTTC. The full variable domain, rest sourced from reference TRBV7-8 and TRBJ2-1, is GAGVSQSPRYKVAKRGQDVALRCDPISGHVSLFWYQQALGQGPEFLTYFQNEAQLDKSGLPSDRFFAERPEGSVSTLKIQRTQQEDSAVYLCVSSPSSSYNEQFFGPGTRLTVL.

Points on this clonotype: This sequence may be a read error, since a much larger clone differs from it by one base. V and J are TRBV6-2 or TRBV6-3 and TRBJ2-7; 9 bases line up with TRBD1. Germline CDR1 MNHEY, CDR2 SVGEGT. This CDR3 has 13 residues. The CDR3 reads CASSLTGGNEQCF. In DNA, the CDR3 is TGTGCCAGCAGTCTCACAGGGGGCAACGAGCAGTGCTTC.

This clonotype was seen just once. At one end the junction does not follow the germline gene, possibly because of a read error. The V gene is TRBV4-1, the J gene TRBJ2-1; 10 bases are a match to TRBD2. Germline V gives CDR1 MGHRA, CDR2 YSYEKL. The CDR3 is 15 amino acids. The CDR3, as DNA: TGCGTCAGCAGCCAAGATCTAGCGGGGGTAAGGGAGCAGTTCTTC. This gives the protein CVSSQDLAGVREQFF.

Turning to this clonotype: The junction departs from germline at one end; a sequencing error may be responsible. The chain employs TRBV11-2 and TRBJ2-5, with D hard to call. The germline V gene encodes CDR1 SGHAT and CDR2 FQNNGV. The CDR3 is 15 amino acids. The CDR3 loop is CVSSPVGPVPETQNF. The CDR3, as DNA: TGTGTCAGCAGCCCCGTCGGGCCAGTCCCAGAGACCCAGAACTTC.

This clonotype was detected only once. The conserved final phenylalanine or tryptophan is absent from the CDR3, which likely points to a read error. Here the CDR3 DNA reads TGTGCCAGCAGCCTAGCCGGGTCTAGCGCCTACGAGCAGTACTAC. Amino acid sequence: CASSLAGSSAYEQYY. The chain is built from TRBV11-1 and TRBJ2-7; TRBD2 might be the D (6 bases). The V gene's germline CDR1 is SGHAT and CDR2 FQDESV (reference sequence). There are 15 residues in the CDR3.